These 5 T cell receptor beta chains were sequenced from one sample in a study of long-term antiretroviral therapy in people with HIV. At survey level, the immunoSEQ assay was run in its v3.0 version. Sequencing was performed with immunoSEQ multiplex PCR; in TCRdb, only in-frame clones are kept and a portion is missing. The table shows about 30,000 clones, with more than 75% occurring only once. The specimen was unsorted PBMCs, collected 0.5 years after starting antiretroviral therapy. Receptors were obtained from a woman aged 18 to 35 with HIV.

This clone was counted once. This chain uses TRBV6-1 with TRBJ2-3; 11 nucleotides line up with TRBD2. V lost 2 bases, J lost 8 bases, and 6 bases stayed unmatched. This CDR3 is built from 15 residues. Looked up from germline, CDR1 is MNHNS and CDR2 is SASEGT. The CDR3 DNA reads TGTGCCAGCAGTGAAACTAGCGGGAGCGTAGGTACGCAGTATTTT. It encodes CASSETSGSVGTQYF.

This clone occurred once. J is TRBJ1-4 and V is TRBV9; D gene ambiguous. Germline lookup yields CDR1 SGDLS and CDR2 YYNGEE. CDR3 length equals 11 residues. Trimming removed 10 bases from V and 0 bases from J, with 4 bases in between. The CDR3 here is CACSTNEKLFF. The DNA for the CDR3 is TGTGCCTGCTCAACTAATGAAAAACTGTTTTTT.

V usage is TRBV6-6 and J usage is TRBJ2-3, with D perhaps TRBD2 (6 bases). Trimming shortened V by 0 bases and J by 2 bases, and 12 bases separated the two germline ends. The CDR3 has 16 residues. Looked up from germline, CDR1 is MNHNY and CDR2 is SVGAGI (reference sequence). In nucleotides, the CDR3 is TGTGCCAGCAGTTACTCGGGGGGACCGAACACAGATACGCAGTATTTT. Translation gives CASSYSGGPNTDTQYF.

V gene TRBV6-5 combines with J gene TRBJ2-5, with no clear D. CDR1 MNHEY and CDR2 SVGAGI come from the germline V gene. Deletions cut 7 bases from V and 4 bases from J, with 16 bases between. This CDR3 spans 14 amino acids. This chain's CDR3 is CASTFGGSRETQYF. The DNA of the CDR3 is TGTGCCAGCACTTTCGGCGGCTCCCGAGAGACCCAGTACTTC.

This CDR3 is CASSPRSAGTVNSPLHF. CDR3 coding DNA: TGTGCCAGCAGCCCACGATCGGCGGGGACAGTTAATTCACCCCTCCACTTT. This chain links TRBV9 with TRBJ1-6; TRBD1 agrees at 7 bases. This CDR3 spans 17 amino acids. Trimming took 4 bases from V and 6 from J; bases not matched to a gene: 13. CDR1 SGDLS and CDR2 YYNGEE come from the germline V gene.